These 9 T cell receptor beta chains were sequenced from one sample in a study of cytomegalovirus exposure and HLA in healthy donors. Primers included in the PCR were 60 Vbeta and 13 Jbeta primers. Profiled with immunoSEQ multiplex PCR; TCRdb holds only in-frame clones, not every one. This table has roughly 200,000 clones, around 80% appearing once. The sample consisted of PBMCs. The receptors were gathered from a woman aged 30 to 39 in good health and CMV-seropositive.

The CDR3, as DNA: TGTGCCAGCAGCGCCTACCGGGACAGGGTGGACGAGCAGTACTTC. Its translation is CASSAYRDRVDEQYF. The genes are TRBV7-8 and TRBJ2-7, with 9 nucleotides matching TRBD1. The CDR3 consists of 15 residues. CDR1 SGHVS and CDR2 FQNEAQ come from the germline V gene. Trimming removed 5 bases from V and 5 bases from J; junction bases left unmatched: 10.

CDR3 in DNA: TGTGCCAGCAGCCTAACCGGGGGGACCTACTCCTACGAGCAGTACTTC. The encoded protein is CASSLTGGTYSYEQYF. J is TRBJ2-7 and V is TRBV5-6, with 7 positions matching TRBD2. This CDR3 is 16 amino acids long. Germline CDR1 and CDR2: SGHDT and YYEEEE. Trimming removed 4 bases from V and 0 bases from J; junction bases left unmatched: 10.

The chain joins TRBV5-1 to TRBJ2-5; 8 bases are shared with TRBD1. In germline, CDR1 is SGHRS, CDR2 YFSETQ. CDR3 size: 16 residues. Trimming cost V 3 bases and J 4 bases; bases outside gene matches: 11. The CDR3 loop reads CASSSFLRGLSETQYF. In nucleotides, the CDR3 is TGCGCCAGCAGCTCCTTCCTCAGGGGGCTCTCAGAGACCCAGTACTTC. Full variable domain (outside the CDR3, taken from reference TRBV5-1 and TRBJ2-5): KAGVTQTPRYLIKTRGQQVTLSCSPISGHRSVSWYQQTPGQGLQFLFEYFSETQRNKGNFPGRFSGRQFSNSRSEMNVSTLELGDSALYLCASSSFLRGLSETQYFGPGTRLLVL.

The rearrangement joins TRBV29-1 to TRBJ2-2, with a tentative D call TRBD1 (6 bases). The V and J ends lost 5 bases and 7 bases respectively, with 17 bases between them. Germline V CDR1 and CDR2: SQVTM, ANQGSEA. The CDR3 totals 14 residues. CDR3 residues: CSVSRQGSSGELFF. CDR3 in DNA: TGCAGCGTTTCGCGGCAGGGGTCTAGCGGGGAGCTGTTTTTT.

This chain connects TRBV29-1 to TRBJ2-1; D is unclear. V dropped 2 bases and J dropped 4 bases, with 12 bases sitting between them. Germline CDR1 is SQVTM and CDR2 is ANQGSEA. CDR3 length: 14 residues. CDR3 sequence (DNA): TGCAGCGTTGAACTAGTTGGTGGGTACAATGAGCAGTTCTTC. It encodes CSVELVGGYNEQFF.

This clone was seen a single time. The rearrangement links TRBV5-5 to TRBJ2-5, with D maybe TRBD2 (6 bases). The CDR3 has 13 amino acids. Trimming left V 3 bases short and J 4 bases short, with 10 bases between. The V gene's germline CDR1 is SGHKS and CDR2 YYEKEE (reference sequence). CDR3 in DNA: TGTGCCAGCAGCTGGGGGGAAACAGAGACCCAGTACTTC. Translated, it gives CASSWGETETQYF.

This chain joins TRBV5-1 and TRBJ1-2; the D is unclear. Between the trimmed V and J ends, which lost 0 bases and 6 bases, there was a span of 6 bases. Germline CDR1 reads SGHRS; CDR2 reads YFSETQ. CDR3 size: 12 residues. Written as DNA, the CDR3 is TGCGCCAGCAGCTTGGCCGGGAATGGCTACACCTTC. Translating gives CASSLAGNGYTF.

The chain combines TRBV29-1 with TRBJ2-7; TRBD2 matches 7 bases. The germline V gene encodes CDR1 SQVTM and CDR2 ANQGSEA. V lost 0 bases, J lost 0 bases, and 5 bases stayed unmatched. CDR3 length equals 15 residues. In DNA, the CDR3 is TGCAGCGTTGAAGAGGCAGGGAGGGACTCCTACGAGCAGTACTTC. Translation: CSVEEAGRDSYEQYF.

The chain recombines TRBV6-6 with TRBJ1-1; D unresolved. CDR3 length equals 15 residues. V was trimmed by 0 bases and J by 5 bases, leaving 13 bases between them. Looked up from germline, CDR1 is MNHNY and CDR2 is SVGAGI (reference sequence). CDR3: CASSYSKISGTEAFF. In nucleotides, the CDR3 is TGTGCCAGCAGTTACTCAAAGATTTCCGGGACTGAAGCTTTCTTT.